This TCR beta chain was documented in a study of T cell repertoires in ileal Crohn's disease. Study-level points and caveats: Active smokers at surgery had more clonal expansions than non-smokers. Compared with CD4 T cells, sorted CD8 cells carried more expanded clones. Endoscopic recurrence occurred in every patient whose clonality exceeded 26.8%.

Trimming stripped 2 bases from V and 7 bases from J, with 14 bases between. The CDR3 consists of 14 residues. The germline gives CDR1 MNHNS, CDR2 SASEGT. This clone was counted only a few times. Its antigen is unknown. TCRB immunosequencing input was around 460 nanograms of biopsy DNA per sample. Produced via immunoSEQ multiplex PCR; TCRdb's table is partial and in-frame only. The table has roughly 7,000 clones, 80% to 95% seen once. The sequencing sample was made of ileal tissue. The rearrangement uses TRBV6-1 and TRBJ2-5; D is uncertain. This TCR derives from an adult with Crohn's disease. CDR3 loop: CASSEMASRRTQYF. For the CDR3, the DNA is TGTGCCAGCAGTGAAATGGCCTCCCGCAGGACCCAGTACTTC.